The entry that follows covers one T cell receptor (beta chain) sequence. What it binds is unknown. The data were produced by immunoSEQ multiplex PCR, yet TCRdb's version contains in-frame clones alone and is incomplete. The sample contains around 150,000 clones, approximately 87% of which appear only once. These data originate in a study of T cell responses to AZD1222 COVID-19 vaccine. Looked up from germline, CDR1 is KGHSH and CDR2 is LQKENI. Trimming pared 2 bases from V and 3 bases from J, leaving 11 bases between. The CDR3 is 14 residues long. Study-level findings and limits: Reports say nearly half of spike-specific TCRs go after unmutated variant regions. Spike was spanned by vaccine-associated CD4 TCRs, which were dominant at 160-218 and 743-854. There were mostly white British donors and more females than males, and clonal diversity was possibly underestimated.

This chain connects TRBV18 to TRBJ2-7, with a weak D call TRBD1 (6 bases). The TCR was taken from an adult who received the AZD1222 COVID-19 vaccine. The material sequenced was peripheral blood, taken 28 days after the second AZD1222 dose. CDR3 nucleotides: TGTGCCAGCTCACCAACGGGACAAAACTACGAGCAGTACTTC. Protein: CASSPTGQNYEQYF.